The 24 T cell receptor beta chains reported below all come from one sample, sequenced in a study of regulatory T cells in long-lasting Graves disease. Time point here: newly diagnosed GD, antithyroid drugs for less than 3 months. After RNA was extracted from PBMCs, the TCR library was made from it. Relying on iRepertoire HTBI primers and Arm-PCR of CDR3 regions, the team built TCR beta libraries. TCRdb recomputed calls from the multiplex PCR reads with MiXCR, one row per CDR3 protein. This sample carries around 450,000 distinct CDR3 sequences, under 20% of them seen once, and the ten largest clones take more than 10%. In addition, the sample was reused for a study of T cells in Graves' hyperthyroidism and ophthalmopathy.

Sequencing used peripheral blood mononuclear cells (PBMCs), obtained at new diagnosis, from a patient treated with antithyroid drugs. The source is a man aged 35-49 years with Graves disease.

Comment on this clonotype: A much larger clone lies a single base off, so this may be a read error. The chain recombines TRBV7-9 with TRBJ2-4; no clear D gene. The J call may be in error: the DNA end matches TRBJ2-1 better. This CDR3 region has 10 residues. Germline loops: CDR1 SEHNR, CDR2 FQNEAQ (reference sequence). As DNA, the CDR3 is TGTACCAGCACCTTGATTGAGCAGTTCTTC. As protein: CTSTLIEQFF.

This clonotype was seen at least ten times. The J gene is TRBJ2-2, the V gene TRBV20-1, with TRBD1 identical over 8 bases. CDR3 length: 14 residues. J lost 7 bases, V lost 2 bases, and 6 bases had no gene match. The V gene's germline CDR1 is DFQATT and CDR2 SNEGSKA (reference sequence). Here the CDR3 DNA reads TGCAGTGCTAGAATGCAGGGGGCCGGCGGGGAGCTGTTTTTT. Encoded protein: CSARMQGAGGELFF.

This clonotype was detected many times. The chain uses TRBV28 and TRBJ2-3; the match to TRBD1 covers 8 bases. V shed 8 bases and J 5 bases; nucleotides not matched to a gene: 6. The CDR3 has 13 amino acids. The germline V gene encodes CDR1 MDHEN and CDR2 SYDVKM. CDR3 DNA: TGTGCCAGCGGAGGACAGGGTGGAGATACGCAGTATTTT. Its protein is CASGGQGGDTQYF.

This chain links TRBV11-2 with TRBJ2-1; 10 nucleotides align to TRBD2. This CDR3 has 17 residues. From germline, CDR1 is SGHAT and CDR2 FQNNGV. The ends lost 0 bases at V and 2 bases at J; junction bases unmatched: 4. The DNA for the CDR3 is TGTGCCAGCAGCTTAGAAATAGCGGGGGGACCCTACAATGAGCAGTTCTTC. Translation gives CASSLEIAGGPYNEQFF.

This clonotype showed up many times. The rearrangement joins TRBV29-1 to TRBJ2-5; D is unclear. In germline, CDR1 is SQVTM, CDR2 ANQGSEA. The V and J ends lost 6 bases and 5 bases respectively, with 19 bases between them. CDR3 length equals 14 residues. The CDR3 coding sequence is TGCAGCGTCGCACCCGTTCCGCCCGGGGAGACCCAGTACTTC. Amino acid sequence: CSVAPVPPGETQYF.

The chain uses TRBV19 and TRBJ1-1, with 9 bases matching TRBD1. Per germline, CDR1 LNHDA and CDR2 SQIVND (reference sequence). V was pared by 7 bases and J by 8 bases, with 11 bases of the junction left unmatched. This CDR3 spans 14 amino acids. CDR3 region: CASTTGTGSSEAFF. For the CDR3, the DNA is TGTGCCAGTACCACTGGGACAGGGAGCTCCGAAGCTTTCTTT.

CDR3 region: CASSPGLLGPLHF. The DNA of the CDR3 is TGTGCCAGCAGCCCGGGGCTTCTGGGACCCCTCCACTTT. The chain employs TRBV14 and TRBJ1-6; tentatively, D is TRBD1 (5 bases). The CDR3 is 13 amino acids. Germline V gene sequence: CDR1 SGHDN, CDR2 FVKESK. Deletions cut 4 bases from V and 12 bases from J, with 13 bases between.

This clonotype was found many times. This rearrangement joins TRBV28 to TRBJ1-5, with a weak D call TRBD1 (6 bases). There are 15 residues in the CDR3. Germline V CDR1 and CDR2: MDHEN, SYDVKM. Between the trimmed V and J ends, which lost 5 bases and 3 bases, there was a span of 14 bases. CDR3 nucleotides: TGTGCCAGCAGTCCGGCAGGGGCTGCCAATCAGCCCCAGCATTTT. Its translation is CASSPAGAANQPQHF.

A word on this clonotype: A read error may account for a junction end that differs from germline. The chain employs TRBV5-1 and TRBJ2-1; D not certain. Germline values: CDR1 SGHRS, CDR2 YFSETQ. CDR3 length: 11 residues. This chain's CDR3 is CASSFFNGQFF. As DNA, the CDR3 is TGCGCCAGCAGCTTTTTTAATGGGCAGTTCTTC.

This clonotype has a count of ten or more. The chain couples TRBV20-1 to TRBJ2-7, with no clear D. The germline V gene encodes CDR1 DFQATT and CDR2 SNEGSKA (reference sequence). The CDR3 spans 14 residues. Trimming took 3 bases from V and 0 from J, leaving 12 bases between them. The CDR3 DNA reads as TGCAGTGCTAGTTTCCTCGATTTCTCCTACGAGCAGTACTTC. Translation: CSASFLDFSYEQYF.

The rearrangement links TRBV27 to TRBJ2-3, with 12 bases identical to TRBD2. The germline CDR1 and CDR2 sequences are MNHEY and SMNVEV (reference sequence). This CDR3 has 16 residues. V dropped 8 bases and J dropped 3; count of bases not matched to a gene: 9. CDR3 protein: CASRTSGNVRTDTQYF. CDR3 bases: TGTGCCAGCCGGACTAGCGGGAATGTTCGTACAGATACGCAGTATTTT.

Ten or more counts support this clonotype. V and J are TRBV9 and TRBJ2-3; 9 nucleotides align to TRBD2. V was pared by 0 bases and J by 2 bases, with 4 bases of the junction left unmatched. The CDR3 is 16 amino acids. Germline V lookup: CDR1 SGDLS, CDR2 YYNGEE. In nucleotides, the CDR3 is TGTGCCAGCAGCGTAGGTTCTAGCGGGGACACAGATACGCAGTATTTT. As protein: CASSVGSSGDTDTQYF. Drawing the rest from reference TRBV9 and TRBJ2-3, the complete variable domain is DSGVTQTPKHLITATGQRVTLRCSPRSGDLSVYWYQQSLDQGLQFLIQYYNGEERAKGNILERFSAQQFPDLHSELNLSSLELGDSALYFCASSVGSSGDTDTQYFGPGTRLTVL.

The table lists this clonotype with a few counts. V usage is TRBV18 and J usage is TRBJ2-1; 7 positions match TRBD2. V trimming: 2 bases; J trimming: 3 bases; junction bases outside the gene matches: 4. The germline CDR1 and CDR2 sequences are KGHSH and LQKENI. This CDR3 region has 15 residues. This CDR3 reads CASSPSSGNYNEQFF. The CDR3 region has the DNA TGTGCCAGCTCACCATCCAGCGGGAACTACAATGAGCAGTTCTTC.

Only one count was recorded for this clonotype. This CDR3 is CASSPTLSGRAYYNEQFF. For the CDR3, the DNA is TGTGCCAGCAGCCCCACGCTTAGCGGGAGGGCCTACTACAATGAGCAGTTCTTC. The chain links TRBV3-1 to TRBJ2-1; TRBD2 matches 11 bases. CDR3 length equals 18 residues. With V trimmed by 4 bases and J by 3 bases, 11 bases remained unmatched. In germline, CDR1 is LGHDT, CDR2 YNNKEL (reference sequence).

The chain uses TRBV10-3 and TRBJ1-5; no clear D. Germline loops: CDR1 ENHRY, CDR2 SYGVKD. V was pared by 2 bases and J by 4 bases, with 6 bases between. CDR3 length equals 13 residues. In nucleotides, the CDR3 is TGTGCCATCAGTGAGGGGATTAATCAGCCCCAGCATTTT. Encoded protein: CAISEGINQPQHF.

The chain recombines TRBV7-3 with TRBJ2-7; possible D gene TRBD1, 5 bases. CDR1 and CDR2 (germline): SGHTA, FQGTGA. Between the trimmed V and J ends, which lost 6 bases and 1 base, there was a span of 13 bases. The CDR3 length is 14 residues. CDR3 in amino acids: CASSIGAVSYEQYF. The CDR3 DNA reads as TGTGCCAGCAGTATAGGGGCAGTATCCTACGAGCAGTACTTC.

This clonotype was counted many times. This CDR3 is CASFTSDGVANYYEQYF. The CDR3 DNA reads as TGTGCCAGCTTCACTTCGGACGGAGTCGCCAACTATTACGAGCAGTACTTC. This chain uses TRBV9 with TRBJ2-7; the D is unclear. CDR3 length equals 17 residues. The V end was cut by 7 bases, the J end by 4 bases, with 27 bases between. Germline V gene lookup returns CDR1 SGDLS and CDR2 YYNGEE.

The rearrangement joins TRBV7-9 to TRBJ2-5; 12 bases agree with TRBD2. The V and J ends lost 5 bases and 3 bases, in that order; junction bases with no gene match: 7. This CDR3 comprises 16 residues. In germline, CDR1 is SEHNR, CDR2 FQNEAQ (reference sequence). For the CDR3, the DNA is TGTGCCAGCAGCGTCGGGACTAGCGGGCTAGAAGAGACCCAGTACTTC. Residues: CASSVGTSGLEETQYF.

This clonotype was observed at least ten times. The chain employs TRBV18 and TRBJ2-7, with D possibly being TRBD1 or TRBD2 (5 bases each). The germline V gene has CDR1 KGHSH and CDR2 LQKENI. The V end lost 4 bases, the J end lost 3 bases, and 16 bases lay between the germline ends. This CDR3 comprises 15 residues. CDR3 nucleotide sequence: TGTGCCAGCTCACGCGATGCTCGGGACGGCTACGAGCAGTACTTC. Its translation: CASSRDARDGYEQYF.

This clonotype has only a few counts. V usage is TRBV27 and J usage is TRBJ1-1; 7 bases are a match to TRBD1. CDR3 length: 13 residues. Germline V gene lookup returns CDR1 MNHEY and CDR2 SMNVEV (reference sequence). The DNA of the CDR3 is TGTGTCGCACCCGGGGACAGCGACACTGAAGCTTTCTTT. Its translation is CVAPGDSDTEAFF.

The V call is TRBV10-3, the J call TRBJ2-3; 9 bases line up with TRBD1. Trimming at V came to 6 bases and at J to 4 bases, leaving 5 bases not matched to a gene. CDR3 length equals 14 residues. Germline CDR1 and CDR2: ENHRY and SYGVKD. Here the CDR3 reads CAIREDRGADTQYF. For the CDR3, the DNA is TGTGCCATCAGGGAGGACAGGGGAGCAGATACGCAGTATTTT.

The V and J genes are TRBV27 and TRBJ2-7; D might be TRBD2 (7 bases). The ends were cut back, 8 bases at V and 8 bases at J, with 22 bases in the middle. Germline assignment: CDR1 MNHEY and CDR2 SMNVEV (reference sequence). The length of the CDR3 is 14 residues. Here the CDR3 reads CASSSRGAAFQQYF. In DNA form, the CDR3 reads TGTGCCAGCTCCTCCCGGGGGGCAGCCTTCCAGCAGTACTTC.

This clonotype was detected only a few times. The chain links TRBV7-9 to TRBJ2-1; D uncertain. Germline CDR1 reads SEHNR; CDR2 reads FQNEAQ (reference sequence). Trimming took off 5 bases at V and 14 bases at J, with 16 bases between the two ends. This CDR3 is 12 amino acids long. CDR3 residues: CASSPVVGRKFF. The CDR3 bases are TGTGCCAGCAGCCCCGTTGTAGGTCGTAAGTTCTTC.

The V gene is TRBV12-3 or TRBV12-4, the J gene TRBJ2-2, with TRBD2 identical over 10 bases. The ends lost 7 bases at V and 3 bases at J; junction bases unmatched: 2. The CDR3 totals 14 residues. CDR3 sequence reads: CASISGRDTGELFF. The CDR3 DNA sequence: TGTGCCAGCATCAGCGGGAGGGACACCGGGGAGCTGTTTTTT.